This T cell receptor beta chain originates from a study of post-analysis software for immune sequencing data. General study results and limits: Controls had significantly higher normalized Chao1 diversity than multiple sclerosis patients.

Presence of unique molecular identifiers characterized the TCR beta cDNA libraries. Each sample of roughly 0.9 to 11 million input T cells yielded about 500,000 cDNA molecules, so each molecule approximated one T cell. TCRdb fed the PCR reads into MiXCR, producing one record per CDR3 protein. The sample carries roughly 730,000 distinct CDR3 sequences, roughly 27% recorded once. This clonotype was observed once. Its target is not known. This sequence originates from a girl aged 10 to 17 with multiple sclerosis. The specimen sequenced was blood.

The CDR3 region is CASSLVARGDGYTF. The CDR3 nucleotides are TGCGCCAGCAGCTTGGTGGCAAGGGGCGATGGCTACACCTTC. The chain has TRBV5-1 and TRBJ1-2; D is possibly TRBD1 (5 bases). CDR1 is SGHRS, CDR2 YFSETQ, per germline. V was cut by 0 bases and J by 6 bases, with 12 bases left in between. This CDR3 spans 14 amino acids.